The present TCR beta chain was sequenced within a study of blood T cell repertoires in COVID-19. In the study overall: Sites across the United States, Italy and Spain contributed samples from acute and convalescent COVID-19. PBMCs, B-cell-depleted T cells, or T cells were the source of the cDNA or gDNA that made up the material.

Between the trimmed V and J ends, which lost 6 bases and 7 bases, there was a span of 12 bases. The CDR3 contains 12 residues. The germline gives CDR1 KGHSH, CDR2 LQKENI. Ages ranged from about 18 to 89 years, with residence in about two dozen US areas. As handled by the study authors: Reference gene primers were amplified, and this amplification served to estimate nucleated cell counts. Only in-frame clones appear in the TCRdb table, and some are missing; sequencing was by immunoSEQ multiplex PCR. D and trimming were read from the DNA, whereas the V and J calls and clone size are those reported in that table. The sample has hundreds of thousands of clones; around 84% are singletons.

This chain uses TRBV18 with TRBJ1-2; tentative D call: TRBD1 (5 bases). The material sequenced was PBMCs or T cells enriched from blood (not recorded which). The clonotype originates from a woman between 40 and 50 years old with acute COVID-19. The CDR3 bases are TGTGCCAGCTCCCCAGGGAGGGTTGGCTACACCTTC. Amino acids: CASSPGRVGYTF.